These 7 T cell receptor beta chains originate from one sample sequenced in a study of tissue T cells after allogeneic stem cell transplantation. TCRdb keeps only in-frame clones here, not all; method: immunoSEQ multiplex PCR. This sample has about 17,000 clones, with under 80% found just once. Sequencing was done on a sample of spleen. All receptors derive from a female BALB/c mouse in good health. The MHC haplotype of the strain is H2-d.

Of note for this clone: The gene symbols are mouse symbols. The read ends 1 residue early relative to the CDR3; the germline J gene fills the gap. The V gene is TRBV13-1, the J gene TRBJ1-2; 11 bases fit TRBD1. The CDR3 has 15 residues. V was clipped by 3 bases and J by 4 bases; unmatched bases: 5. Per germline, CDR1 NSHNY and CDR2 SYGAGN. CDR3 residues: CASSGTGGRSSDYTF. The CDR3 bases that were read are TGTGCCAGCAGTGGGACAGGGGGCCGGAGCTCCGACTACACC.

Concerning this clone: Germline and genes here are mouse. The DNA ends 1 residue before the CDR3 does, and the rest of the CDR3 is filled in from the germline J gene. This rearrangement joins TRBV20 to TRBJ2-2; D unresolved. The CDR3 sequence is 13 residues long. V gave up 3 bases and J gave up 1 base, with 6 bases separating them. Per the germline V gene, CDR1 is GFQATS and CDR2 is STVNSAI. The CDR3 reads CGARWENTGQLYF. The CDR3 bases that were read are TGTGGTGCTAGATGGGAAAACACCGGGCAGCTCTAC.

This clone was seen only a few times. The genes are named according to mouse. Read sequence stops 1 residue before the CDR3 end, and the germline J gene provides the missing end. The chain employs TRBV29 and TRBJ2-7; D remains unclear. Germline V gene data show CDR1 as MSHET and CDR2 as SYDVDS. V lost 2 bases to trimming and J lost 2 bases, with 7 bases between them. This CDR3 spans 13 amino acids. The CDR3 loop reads CASSLRQTYEQYF. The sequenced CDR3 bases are TGTGCTAGCAGTTTACGACAAACCTATGAACAGTAC.

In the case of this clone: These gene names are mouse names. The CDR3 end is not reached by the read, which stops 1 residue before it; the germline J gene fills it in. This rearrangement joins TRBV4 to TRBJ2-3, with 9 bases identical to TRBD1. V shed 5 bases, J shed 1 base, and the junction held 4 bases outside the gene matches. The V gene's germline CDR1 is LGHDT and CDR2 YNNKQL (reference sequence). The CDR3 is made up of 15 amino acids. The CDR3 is CASSKQGAGAETLYF. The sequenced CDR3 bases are TGTGCCAGCAGCAAACAGGGGGCTGGTGCAGAAACGCTGTAT.

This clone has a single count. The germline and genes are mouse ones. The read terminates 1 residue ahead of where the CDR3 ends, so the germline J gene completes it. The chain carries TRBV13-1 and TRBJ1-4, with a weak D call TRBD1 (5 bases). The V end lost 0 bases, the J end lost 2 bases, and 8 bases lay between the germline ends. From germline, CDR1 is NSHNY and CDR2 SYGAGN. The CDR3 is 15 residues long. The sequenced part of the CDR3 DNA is TGTGCCAGCAGTGATGCGGGACTCTCCAACGAAAGATTATTT. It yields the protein CASSDAGLSNERLF. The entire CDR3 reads CASSDAGLSNERLFF.

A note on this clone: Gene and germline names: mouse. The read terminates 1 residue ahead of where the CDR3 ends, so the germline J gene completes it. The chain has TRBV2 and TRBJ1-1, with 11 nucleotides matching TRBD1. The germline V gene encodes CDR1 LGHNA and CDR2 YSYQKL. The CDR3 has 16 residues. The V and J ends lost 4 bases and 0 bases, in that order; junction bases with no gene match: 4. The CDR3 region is CASSRPGQGANTEVFF. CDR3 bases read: TGTGCCAGCAGCCGCCCGGGACAGGGGGCAAACACAGAAGTCTTC.

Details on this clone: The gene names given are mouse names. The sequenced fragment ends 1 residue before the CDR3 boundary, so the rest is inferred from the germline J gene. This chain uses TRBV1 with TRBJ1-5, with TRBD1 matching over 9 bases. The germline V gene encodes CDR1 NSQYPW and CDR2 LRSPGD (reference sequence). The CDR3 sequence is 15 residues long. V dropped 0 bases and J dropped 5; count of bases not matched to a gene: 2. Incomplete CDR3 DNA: TGCACCTGCAGTGCAGAAAGGACAGGGGACCAGGCTCCGCTT. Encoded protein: CTCSAERTGDQAPL. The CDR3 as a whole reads CTCSAERTGDQAPLF.